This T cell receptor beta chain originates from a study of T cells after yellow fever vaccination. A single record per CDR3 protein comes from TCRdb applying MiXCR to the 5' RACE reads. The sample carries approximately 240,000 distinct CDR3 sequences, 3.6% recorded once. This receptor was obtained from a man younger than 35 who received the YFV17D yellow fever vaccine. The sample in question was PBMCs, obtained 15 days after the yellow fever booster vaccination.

The CDR3 spells CASSEGIVGTQYF. The CDR3 DNA sequence: TGTGCCAGCAGTGAGGGGATAGTGGGGACCCAGTACTTC. The chain couples TRBV2 to TRBJ2-5; D not resolved. CDR3 size: 13 residues. V lost 3 bases, J lost 7 bases, and 12 bases lay in between. Germline V gene data show CDR1 as SNHLY and CDR2 as FYNNEI.